This entry lists 20 T cell receptor beta chains sequenced from one sample in a study of identical twins. TCRdb used MiXCR to reprocess the 5' RACE reads, holding one entry per CDR3 protein. The profile shows roughly 770,000 distinct CDR3 sequences, 18% of them singletons. These data are also associated with another study on T cells expressing NK-cell markers.

Sequenced: PBMCs. The source of these receptors is a woman between 18 and 29 years old in good health.

The CDR3 sequence: CASSLLSGSGLREQYF. In DNA, the CDR3 is TGTGCCAGCAGTTTATTGTCAGGGAGTGGGTTGCGGGAGCAGTACTTC. This chain uses TRBV27 with TRBJ2-7; D tentatively reads TRBD1 or TRBD2 (5 bases each). The ends were cut back, 1 base at V and 7 bases at J, with 20 bases in the middle. The CDR3 is made up of 16 amino acids. The V gene's germline CDR1 is MNHEY and CDR2 SMNVEV (reference sequence).

This sequence joins TRBV12-3 or TRBV12-4 and TRBJ2-2; D is perhaps TRBD2 (7 bases). The CDR3 is 16 residues long. Trimming took 5 bases from V and 4 from J, leaving 17 bases between them. The CDR3 protein is CASSDYGGGTTGELFF. The CDR3 DNA reads as TGTGCCAGCAGTGATTATGGGGGGGGCACCACCGGGGAGCTGTTTTTT.

This chain connects TRBV6-6 to TRBJ1-2; D remains unclear. The CDR3 runs to 13 residues. Trimming removed 6 bases from V and 4 bases from J, with 12 bases in between. The germline V gene has CDR1 MNHNY and CDR2 SVGAGI (reference sequence). The CDR3 region has the DNA TGTGCCAGCAGCTCTGGACGGTTCTATGGCTACACCTTC. Translating it yields CASSSGRFYGYTF.

V usage is TRBV11-3 and J usage is TRBJ2-2, with D uncertain. The germline V gene has CDR1 SGHNT and CDR2 YENEEA. This CDR3 spans 15 amino acids. The V end was cut by 3 bases, the J end by 0 bases, with 8 bases between. This CDR3 is CASSLQMTNTGELFF. CDR3 DNA sequence: TGTGCCAGCAGCTTGCAGATGACGAACACCGGGGAGCTGTTTTTT.

There are a few counts of this clonotype. The V gene is TRBV20-1, the J gene TRBJ2-5, with unresolved D. V lost 0 bases and J lost 5, with 13 bases in between. CDR1 is DFQATT, CDR2 SNEGSKA, per germline (reference sequence). The CDR3 covers 14 residues. The DNA for the CDR3 is TGCAGTGCTAGAGATCTCAGGTCTGGCGAGACCCAGTACTTC. This translates into CSARDLRSGETQYF.

The chain employs TRBV5-1 and TRBJ2-7; 13 nucleotides agree with TRBD2. V lost 7 bases, J lost 5 bases, and 15 bases stayed unmatched. This CDR3 region has 17 residues. CDR1 and CDR2 (germline): SGHRS, YFSETQ. The CDR3 DNA follows: TGCGCCAGCGGATTTCCCCCCGGGACTAGCGGGGCCCACGAGCAGTACTTC. Amino acids: CASGFPPGTSGAHEQYF.

The table lists this clonotype with a few counts. The V and J genes are TRBV5-1 and TRBJ2-1, with D uncertain. Germline V lookup: CDR1 SGHRS, CDR2 YFSETQ. The CDR3 is made up of 13 amino acids. With 2 bases removed from V and 8 bases from J, the gap between germline ends came to 11 bases. The CDR3 DNA sequence: TGCGCCAGCAGCTTTACTCCCTGGGATGAGCAGTTCTTC. Residues: CASSFTPWDEQFF.

The chain recombines TRBV7-9 with TRBJ1-5; 10 nucleotides line up with TRBD1. This CDR3 has 16 residues. Germline CDR1 reads SEHNR; CDR2 reads FQNEAQ (reference sequence). V was pared by 6 bases and J by 6 bases, with 11 bases of the junction left unmatched. CDR3 nucleotide sequence: TGTGCCAGCAGTAAGACTGGGGGACAGGGGTTTCAGCCCCAGCATTTT. Residues: CASSKTGGQGFQPQHF.

The genes are TRBV10-3 and TRBJ1-6, with 10 bases identical to TRBD1. The CDR3 is made up of 15 amino acids. V was pared by 4 bases and J by 14 bases, with 11 bases of the junction left unmatched. Germline CDR1 is ENHRY and CDR2 is SYGVKD. The DNA of the CDR3 is TGTGCCATCAGTGGAGGACAGGGGGAGATTCGTACCCTCCACTTT. It codes for CAISGGQGEIRTLHF.

The chain has TRBV29-1 and TRBJ2-5; TRBD1 or TRBD2 may be the D gene (6 bases each). CDR1 SQVTM and CDR2 ANQGSEA come from the germline V gene. V was shortened by 1 base and J by 3 bases, with 15 bases between the two germline ends. The CDR3 has 15 residues. As DNA, the CDR3 is TGCAGCGTTGAAGGGAGGGGGGCAACTAAAGAGACCCAGTACTTC. This gives the protein CSVEGRGATKETQYF.

The chain joins TRBV15 to TRBJ2-2, with a weak D call TRBD2 (5 bases). V was cut by 0 bases and J by 7 bases, with 12 bases left in between. CDR1 LNHNV and CDR2 YYDKDF come from the germline V gene (reference sequence). The CDR3 consists of 15 residues. The CDR3 sequence is CATSRDMTAGGELFF. The CDR3 DNA reads as TGTGCCACCAGCAGAGATATGACGGCGGGCGGGGAGCTGTTTTTT.

Only a few counts were recorded for this clonotype. The chain is built from TRBV7-8 and TRBJ1-6, with 7 positions matching TRBD1. Germline V gene sequence: CDR1 SGHVS, CDR2 FQNEAQ. This CDR3 spans 15 amino acids. The junction had 4 bases not matched to a gene; V was cut back by 2 bases and J by 6 bases. The chain's CDR3 is CASSLTGVGNSPLHF. Here the CDR3 DNA reads TGTGCCAGCAGCTTAACAGGGGTCGGTAATTCACCCCTCCACTTT.

The table lists this clonotype with a few counts. The chain links TRBV7-2 to TRBJ1-1; 9 bases align to TRBD1. Unmatched junction bases numbered 13, after V lost 5 bases and J lost 6 bases. The V gene's germline CDR1 is SGHTA and CDR2 FQGNSA. The CDR3 consists of 16 residues. CDR3 DNA: TGTGCCAGCAGCGCCCAATTTCAGGACAGGGGTTCTGAAGCTTTCTTT. Translating it yields CASSAQFQDRGSEAFF.

CDR3 protein: CASSSTSGEVEQYF. The CDR3, as DNA: TGTGCCAGCAGTTCCACCTCCGGGGAGGTCGAGCAGTACTTC. The V gene is TRBV6-5, the J gene TRBJ2-7, with D possibly matching TRBD2 (6 bases). The CDR3 covers 14 residues. The V end was cut by 4 bases, the J end by 6 bases, with 16 bases between. CDR1 and CDR2 (germline): MNHEY, SVGAGI.

The chain combines TRBV7-9 with TRBJ1-1; 11 bases align to TRBD1. This CDR3 has 16 amino acids. V lost 6 bases and J lost 0; bases outside the gene matches: 6. Germline values: CDR1 SEHNR, CDR2 FQNEAQ (reference sequence). The CDR3 region has the DNA TGTGCCAGCAGAGACGGACAGGGGGCGGTGAACACTGAAGCTTTCTTT. It codes for CASRDGQGAVNTEAFF.

The chain recombines TRBV12-5 with TRBJ2-5, with D possibly being TRBD1 (6 bases). Deletions cut 5 bases from V and 5 bases from J, with 21 bases between. The CDR3 consists of 16 residues. Germline-derived CDR1 and CDR2 are LGHNT and FRNRAP. CDR3 in amino acids: CASGAQQGSLFETQYF. CDR3 nucleotides: TGTGCTAGTGGTGCCCAACAGGGATCTCTATTTGAGACCCAGTACTTC.

This clonotype has more than one count but fewer than ten. V usage is TRBV7-8 and J usage is TRBJ1-1; D is undetermined. The CDR3 spans 16 residues. With 4 bases removed from V and 0 bases from J, the gap between germline ends came to 15 bases. The germline CDR1 and CDR2 sequences are SGHVS and FQNEAQ. In DNA form, the CDR3 reads TGTGCCAGCAGCTCCCACAGAGTTTCCTTGAACACTGAAGCTTTCTTT. It specifies CASSSHRVSLNTEAFF.

The rearrangement uses TRBV5-1 and TRBJ1-1; no firm D call. Germline lookup yields CDR1 SGHRS and CDR2 YFSETQ. The CDR3 sequence is 15 residues long. Trimming stripped 1 base from V and 6 bases from J, with 16 bases between. In DNA form, the CDR3 reads TGCGCCAGCAGCTTGACCCGGGCCGAAGCAGCTGAAGCTTTCTTT. Translated: CASSLTRAEAAEAFF.

The V call is TRBV15, the J call TRBJ2-4; D remains ambiguous. Deletions cut 5 bases from V and 4 bases from J, with 21 bases between. This CDR3 is 17 amino acids long. Germline values: CDR1 LNHNV, CDR2 YYDKDF (reference sequence). CDR3 in amino acids: CATSRRVGGRLKNIQYF. DNA for the CDR3: TGTGCCACCAGCCGCAGAGTAGGCGGCCGCCTTAAAAACATTCAGTACTTC.

In its sample, this clonotype was seen a few times. The V gene is TRBV10-3, the J gene TRBJ1-6; possibly TRBD1 for D (5 bases). The germline gives CDR1 ENHRY, CDR2 SYGVKD. The CDR3 runs to 15 residues. Between the trimmed V and J ends, which lost 4 bases and 7 bases, there was a span of 14 bases. DNA of the CDR3: TGTGCCATCAGTGGTTTCGGGACCCAAAATTCACCCCTCCACTTT. This sequence encodes CAISGFGTQNSPLHF.